The clone carrying this T cell receptor (beta chain) came up a few times. Its matching antigen is unknown. Germline V gives CDR1 KGHSH, CDR2 LQKENI. V trimming: 8 bases; J trimming: 2 bases; junction bases outside the gene matches: 9. The CDR3 covers 14 residues. This specimen belongs to a study of post-analysis software for immune sequencing data. Background on the study: The disease courses spanned relapsing-remitting, secondary progressive and progressive-relapsing forms of multiple sclerosis.

Presence of unique molecular identifiers characterized the TCR beta cDNA libraries. MiXCR, applied by TCRdb to the PCR reads, yields one record per CDR3 protein. This sample carries about 770,000 distinct CDR3 sequences, 46% of them seen once, and the ten largest clones take approximately 5%. General observations from the study: Co-batched samples clustered tightly together by F measure. TRBV5-6, TRBV5-1 and TRBV20-1 belonged to a set of roughly 5 TRBV segments that were more frequent in patients than controls.

The chain is built from TRBV18 and TRBJ2-7; 7 bases are a match to TRBD1. This clonotype originated in a girl aged 5-17 years with multiple sclerosis. Sequenced sample: blood. The CDR3 coding sequence is TGTGCCAGCAGTCCCGGGACAGAAGCCTACGAGCAGTACTTC. Amino acids: CASSPGTEAYEQYF.